Sequencing of this TCR beta chain was carried out in a study of T-cell memory formation after mild COVID-19. Findings and limits, study-wide: Second-wave clones that peaked on day 37 lacked confirmed SARS-CoV-2 specificity.

Per the germline V gene, CDR1 is SGHRS and CDR2 is YFSETQ. Trimming pared 1 base from V and 4 bases from J, leaving 11 bases between. The CDR3 sequence is 14 residues long. TCRalpha and TCRbeta libraries used 5'RACE with constant-segment primers and UMIs. TCRdb re-analysed the 5' RACE reads in MiXCR, keeping a single row per CDR3 protein. The profile covers around 310,000 distinct CDR3 sequences, with about 20% appearing a single time and roughly 23% taken by the ten largest. This clonotype turned up a few times. Its antigen is unidentified. This chain uses TRBV5-1 with TRBJ1-1, with a possible D match to TRBD1 (6 bases). What was sequenced was PBMCs or a T cell subset sorted from them (not recorded which). The TCR was taken from a man aged 18 to 29 who had mild COVID-19 (a few samples of this study predate the infection). Cell type and time point are not known. CDR3 sequence (DNA): TGCGCCAGCAGCTTGAGGGGGAGGGTCACTGAAGCTTTCTTT. Amino acid sequence: CASSLRGRVTEAFF.